This record concerns one T cell receptor beta chain sequence. Its cognate antigen is unknown. This record comes from a study of cytomegalovirus exposure and HLA in healthy donors. Study-wide points: The majority of TCR sequences were rare, yet some public TCRs appeared in many donors. In a later analysis, several top co-occurrence clusters appeared linked to parvovirus B19, influenza, CMV and Epstein-Barr virus. By HLA locus, TCR association rates varied in a later analysis, with DRB1 showing the most and HLA-C the fewest. With further analysis later on, most CMV-associated TCR beta chains appeared HLA-restricted.

Amplification used 60 Vbeta primers and 13 Jbeta primers. The table came from immunoSEQ multiplex PCR; TCRdb's copy has only in-frame clones and leaves some out. The sample yields some 96,000 clones, roughly three quarters seen once. V dropped 7 bases and J dropped 3 bases, with 23 bases sitting between them. Germline CDR1 is SQVTM and CDR2 is ANQGSEA. The CDR3 contains 16 residues. The V gene is TRBV29-1, the J gene TRBJ2-3; a possible D gene is TRBD1 (6 bases). The sequence was obtained from an older woman in good health and CMV-seropositive. Sequencing used PBMCs. CDR3 residues: CSAVGTLIRRTDTQYF. CDR3 sequence (DNA): TGCAGCGCCGTAGGGACATTAATCAGGAGGACAGATACGCAGTATTTT.